Each of the 23 T cell receptor beta chains below was sequenced from the same sample in a study of PD-L1 blockade in urothelial cancer (dated 2017 in TCRdb). The time point tag for this specimen amounts to: pretreatment peripheral blood. Libraries came from the immunoSEQ multiplex PCR assay. Here the immuneACCESS table is served through TCRdb, limited to in-frame sequences with V and J called. Missing clones are a known gap in these copies; in checked studies unresolved V genes cover under half, and the rest lacks a known reason. A total of 35,000 or so clones appear in this sample, under 90% of them only once. 15% to 18% of the sample lies in the top ten. Sequencing was performed on PBMCs, taken around atezolizumab (anti-PD-L1) treatment. The receptor source for this set is a man aged 60 to 69 with urothelial cancer.

This sequence joins TRBV6-5 and TRBJ1-2, with TRBD1 as a possible D gene (6 bases). The V end lost 5 bases, the J end lost 8 bases, and 15 bases lay between the germline ends. The germline CDR1 and CDR2 sequences are MNHEY and SVGAGI. This CDR3 has 13 amino acids. The CDR3 nucleotides are TGTGCCAGCAGTCCACTCCAGGGGCGCGGCTACACCTTC. Translated, it gives CASSPLQGRGYTF.

J is TRBJ2-2 and V is TRBV9; a possible D gene is TRBD2 (7 bases). Germline V CDR1 and CDR2: SGDLS, YYNGEE. The V end lost 0 bases, the J end lost 6 bases, and 12 bases lay between the germline ends. CDR3 length: 15 amino acids. This CDR3 is CASSVERGGAGELFF. The CDR3 DNA reads TGTGCCAGCAGCGTAGAAAGGGGGGGGGCCGGGGAGCTGTTTTTT.

J is TRBJ2-7 and V is TRBV19, with TRBD1 matching 7 bases. Looked up from germline, CDR1 is LNHDA and CDR2 is SQIVND (reference sequence). This CDR3 region has 14 residues. V shed 4 bases and J 3 bases; nucleotides not matched to a gene: 6. The CDR3 spells CASSSSGTVYEQYF. The CDR3 DNA reads TGTGCCAGTAGTAGCTCCGGGACAGTCTACGAGCAGTACTTC.

The chain is built from TRBV7-3 and TRBJ2-1; TRBD1 is a possible D gene (7 bases). With 4 bases removed from V and 3 bases from J, the gap between germline ends came to 16 bases. CDR1 and CDR2 (germline): SGHTA, FQGTGA. The CDR3 runs to 16 residues. CDR3 DNA: TGTGCCAGCAGCTCTCAGGGGGGTCGGGGCTACAATGAGCAGTTCTTC. Translating it yields CASSSQGGRGYNEQFF.

V is TRBV14 and J is TRBJ2-7; 8 nucleotides agree with TRBD2. CDR1 and CDR2 from the germline V gene are SGHDN and FVKESK. This CDR3 spans 16 amino acids. The ends lost 4 bases at V and 1 base at J; junction bases unmatched: 9. As DNA, the CDR3 is TGTGCCAGCAGCCCGTCCCAGCAGCGGGAGTCCTACGAGCAGTACTTC. This sequence encodes CASSPSQQRESYEQYF.

The rearrangement joins TRBV5-1 to TRBJ2-5; D is ambiguous. The CDR3 sequence is 11 residues long. Between the trimmed V and J ends, which lost 2 bases and 3 bases, there was a span of 2 bases. In germline, CDR1 is SGHRS, CDR2 YFSETQ. The CDR3 here is CASSFKETQYF. The CDR3 DNA sequence: TGCGCCAGCAGCTTTAAAGAGACCCAGTACTTC.

This rearrangement joins TRBV15 to TRBJ2-1, with D perhaps TRBD2 (5 bases). V was shortened by 4 bases and J by 10 bases, with 11 bases between the two germline ends. Germline V gene sequence: CDR1 LNHNV, CDR2 YYDKDF (reference sequence). The CDR3 is 12 residues long. This chain's CDR3 is CATSTGIVEQFF. CDR3 nucleotide sequence: TGTGCCACCAGCACGGGAATTGTCGAGCAGTTCTTC.

This clone was observed once. The gene calls are TRBV5-1 and TRBJ2-5; D possibly corresponds to TRBD2 (6 bases). Germline V CDR1 and CDR2: SGHRS, YFSETQ. V was clipped by 2 bases and J by 4 bases, with 9 bases between them. The CDR3 covers 13 residues. CDR3 in amino acids: CASSLNGGETQYF. The CDR3 bases are TGCGCCAGCAGCTTAAACGGGGGAGAGACCCAGTACTTC.

The J gene is TRBJ2-7, the V gene TRBV7-8, with TRBD1 identical over 9 bases. The V gene's germline CDR1 is SGHVS and CDR2 FQNEAQ. This CDR3 has 15 amino acids. With V trimmed by 5 bases and J by 2 bases, 7 bases remained unmatched. The CDR3 reads CASSTGQGLTYEQYF. In nucleotides, the CDR3 is TGTGCCAGCAGCACTGGACAGGGGCTTACCTACGAGCAGTACTTC.

A remark on this clone: The sample holds other DNA sequences that translate to the same CDR3. This chain joins TRBV5-1 and TRBJ1-2, with 8 bases identical to TRBD1. The V gene's germline CDR1 is SGHRS and CDR2 YFSETQ. V shed 4 bases and J 8 bases; nucleotides not matched to a gene: 10. The CDR3 covers 14 residues. CDR3 DNA: TGCGCCAGCAGCCCTCCGGACAGGGTTGGAGGCTACACCTTC. This sequence encodes CASSPPDRVGGYTF.

The genes are TRBV25-1 and TRBJ2-7; 7 bases map to TRBD1. Germline V gives CDR1 MGHDK, CDR2 SYGVNS. V gave up 3 bases and J gave up 3 bases; unmatched junction bases: 8. This CDR3 is 15 amino acids long. CDR3 amino acids: CASSDGNRGIYEQYF. CDR3 sequence (DNA): TGTGCCAGCAGTGACGGTAACAGGGGTATCTACGAGCAGTACTTC.

This clone occurred once. CDR3 DNA: TGTGCCAGCAGCTTAGCGGCAGTGGCTGAAGCTTTCTTT. Translated, it gives CASSLAAVAEAFF. The rearrangement joins TRBV7-2 to TRBJ1-1; D unclear. The CDR3 sequence is 13 residues long. CDR1 and CDR2 (germline): SGHTA, FQGNSA. Trimming pared 0 bases from V and 6 bases from J, leaving 8 bases between. Based on the CDR3 plus reference TRBV7-2 and TRBJ1-1, the full variable domain is GAGVSQSPSNKVTEKGKDVELRCDPISGHTALYWYRQSLGQGLEFLIYFQGNSAPDKSGLPSDRFSAERTGGSVSTLTIQRTQQEDSAVYLCASSLAAVAEAFFGQGTRLTVV.

The chain has TRBV7-2 and TRBJ2-7, with 10 nucleotides matching TRBD1. J gave up 4 bases and V 1 base, and 4 bases lay outside the gene matches. Germline V gives CDR1 SGHTA, CDR2 FQGNSA. The CDR3 sequence is 15 residues long. The CDR3 coding sequence is TGTGCCAGCAGCTTAGTCGGGGACAGGGGTTACGAGCAGTACTTC. This sequence encodes CASSLVGDRGYEQYF.

This chain connects TRBV6-5 to TRBJ1-2, with 10 bases lining up with TRBD1. This CDR3 is built from 15 residues. The V segment lost 7 bases and the J segment 4 bases; nucleotides outside the gene matches: 9. Germline V gene lookup returns CDR1 MNHEY and CDR2 SVGAGI. This CDR3 is CASKLSGTGAYGYTF. CDR3 in DNA: TGTGCCAGCAAATTGTCCGGGACAGGGGCCTATGGCTACACCTTC.

The chain is built from TRBV27 and TRBJ1-5; TRBD1 aligns across 8 bases. V shed 6 bases and J 4 bases; nucleotides not matched to a gene: 8. The CDR3 spans 15 residues. CDR1 MNHEY and CDR2 SMNVEV come from the germline V gene (reference sequence). The CDR3 DNA is TGTGCCAGCAGCCTCCGACAGGGGCAAAATCAGCCCCAGCATTTT. Protein product: CASSLRQGQNQPQHF.

The chain joins TRBV15 to TRBJ2-2; 10 positions agree with TRBD2. Germline CDR1 reads LNHNV; CDR2 reads YYDKDF (reference sequence). CDR3 length: 14 residues. Trimming took 5 bases from V and 7 from J; bases not matched to a gene: 4. The CDR3 DNA reads as TGTGCCACCAGCTTAGCGGGAGGTAGCGGGGAGCTGTTTTTT. This gives the protein CATSLAGGSGELFF.

The chain links TRBV29-1 to TRBJ2-1, with D hard to call. Germline V CDR1 and CDR2: SQVTM, ANQGSEA. The CDR3 is 14 residues long. Between the trimmed V and J ends, which lost 2 bases and 9 bases, there was a span of 17 bases. The CDR3 protein is CSVELRIASLEQFF. CDR3 sequence (DNA): TGCAGCGTTGAATTAAGGATAGCCTCACTTGAGCAGTTCTTC.

The rearrangement links TRBV19 to TRBJ1-2; 8 bases map to TRBD1. The CDR3 contains 13 residues. Germline-derived CDR1 and CDR2 are LNHDA and SQIVND (reference sequence). V dropped 3 bases and J dropped 6; count of bases not matched to a gene: 3. CDR3 in amino acids: CASSMQGADGYTF. Here the CDR3 DNA reads TGTGCCAGTAGTATGCAGGGGGCTGATGGCTACACCTTC. Full variable domain (rest looked up from reference TRBV19 and TRBJ1-2): DGGITQSPKYLFRKEGQNVTLSCEQNLNHDAMYWYRQDPGQGLRLIYYSQIVNDFQKGDIAEGYSVSREKKESFPLTVTSAQKNPTAFYLCASSMQGADGYTFGSGTRLTVV.

The table lists this clone with a few counts. The gene calls are TRBV7-2 and TRBJ1-4; no reliable D call. The germline V and J ends were trimmed by 1 base and 0 bases, with 12 bases remaining between them. Per germline, CDR1 SGHTA and CDR2 FQGNSA. This CDR3 comprises 17 residues. The CDR3 region is CASSLDNRPATNEKLFF. CDR3 coding DNA: TGTGCCAGCAGCTTAGATAACAGACCCGCAACTAATGAAAAACTGTTTTTT.

Remarks on this clone: The sample carries other DNA sequences with the same CDR3. The chain couples TRBV29-1 to TRBJ2-1; 12 nucleotides align to TRBD2. V dropped 7 bases and J dropped 6; count of bases not matched to a gene: 4. Germline CDR1 reads SQVTM; CDR2 reads ANQGSEA. The CDR3 length is 13 residues. The CDR3 sequence: CSARLAGVNEQFF. CDR3 nucleotides: TGCAGCGCCCGACTAGCGGGGGTCAATGAGCAGTTCTTC.

This clone is termed medium-sized (0.01 to 0.1%). The rearrangement joins TRBV12-5 to TRBJ2-3; D may be TRBD1 (5 bases). V was pared by 6 bases and J by 1 base, with 5 bases between. Germline CDR1 LGHNT, CDR2 FRNRAP. This CDR3 is 12 amino acids long. CDR3 in DNA: TGTGCTAGTGGACAGGGCACAGATACGCAGTATTTT. Its translation: CASGQGTDTQYF.

The J gene is TRBJ2-7, the V gene TRBV7-2, with D perhaps TRBD1 (5 bases). This CDR3 is 13 amino acids long. The V gene's germline CDR1 is SGHTA and CDR2 FQGNSA. Deletions cut 2 bases from V and 8 bases from J, with 13 bases between. CDR3 DNA: TGTGCCAGCAGCTTAAAACAGGACGCCAAGCAGTACTTC. Translating it yields CASSLKQDAKQYF.

The V gene is TRBV7-2, the J gene TRBJ2-7, with 7 bases aligning to TRBD1. V shed 1 base, J shed 3 bases, and the junction held 9 bases outside the gene matches. Per the germline V gene, CDR1 is SGHTA and CDR2 is FQGNSA. The length of the CDR3 is 16 residues. The CDR3 loop reads CASSLGTGHRGYEQYF. The DNA for the CDR3 is TGTGCCAGCAGCTTAGGAACGGGCCACAGGGGCTACGAGCAGTACTTC.